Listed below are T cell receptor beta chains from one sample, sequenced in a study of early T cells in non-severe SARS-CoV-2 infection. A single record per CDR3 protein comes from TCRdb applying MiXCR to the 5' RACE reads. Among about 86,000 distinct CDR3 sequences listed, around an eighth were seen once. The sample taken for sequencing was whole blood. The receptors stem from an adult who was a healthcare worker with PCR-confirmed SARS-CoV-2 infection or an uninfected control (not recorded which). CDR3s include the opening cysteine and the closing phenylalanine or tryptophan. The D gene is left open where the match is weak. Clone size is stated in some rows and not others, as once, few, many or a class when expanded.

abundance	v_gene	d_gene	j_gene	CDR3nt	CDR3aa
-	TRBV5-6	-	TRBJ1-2	TGTGCCAGCAGCCAAGGGACGGGCCTTTGGGGCTACACCTTC	CASSQGTGLWGYTF
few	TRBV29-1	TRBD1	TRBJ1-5	TGCAGCGCCAGGACAGGGCTCAGCAATCAGCCCCAGCATTTT	CSARTGLSNQPQHF
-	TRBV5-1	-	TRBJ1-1	TGCGCCAGCAGCTTACCCGGACAGCCTAATGAAGCTTTCTTT	CASSLPGQPNEAFF
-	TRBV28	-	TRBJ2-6	TGTGCCAGCAGCCAGGTTAGGGCCAACGTCCTGACTTTC	CASSQVRANVLTF
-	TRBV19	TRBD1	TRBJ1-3	TGTGCCAGTAGTACAACAGGGGACTTCTCTGGAAACACCATATATTTT	CASSTTGDFSGNTIYF
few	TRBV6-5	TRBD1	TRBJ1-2	TGTGCCAGCAGACAAACAGGGGGCGCGGGCTACACCTTC	CASRQTGGAGYTF
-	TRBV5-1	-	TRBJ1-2	TGCGCCAGCAGCTTGGTCGGGGATAATGGCTACACCTTC	CASSLVGDNGYTF
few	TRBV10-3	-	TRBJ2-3	TGTGCCATCAGGACGGACTCAAGCACAGATACGCAGTATTTT	CAIRTDSSTDTQYF
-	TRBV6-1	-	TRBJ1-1	TGTGCCAGCAGTGGATCAGGTGAGAACACTGAAGCTTTCTTT	CASSGSGENTEAFF
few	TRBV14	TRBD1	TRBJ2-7	TGTGCCAGCAGCACAACGCCGACAGGGGCAGCAAACGAGCAGTACTTC	CASSTTPTGAANEQYF
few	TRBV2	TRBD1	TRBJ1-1	TGTGCCAGCAGTTACAGGGGGCACACTGAAGCTTTCTTT	CASSYRGHTEAFF
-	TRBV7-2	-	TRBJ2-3	TGTGCCAGCAGCTTGCAGGGGAGCACAGATACGCAGTATTTT	CASSLQGSTDTQYF
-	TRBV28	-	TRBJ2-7	TGTGCCAGCAGTTTTCATCTCGGACAGACCTACGAGCAGTACTTC	CASSFHLGQTYEQYF
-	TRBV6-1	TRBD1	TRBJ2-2	TGTGCCAGCCGTTCGGGACAGGGGGCCGGGGAGCTGTTTTTT	CASRSGQGAGELFF
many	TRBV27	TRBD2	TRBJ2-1	TGTGCCAGCAGCGGACCCCCCCTAGCGGGAGGGGACAATGAGCAGTTCTTC	CASSGPPLAGGDNEQFF
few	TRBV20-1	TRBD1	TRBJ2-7	TGCAGTGCCCGGTGGCAGGGGGCATACGAGCAGTACTTC	CSARWQGAYEQYF
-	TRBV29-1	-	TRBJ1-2	TGCAGCGTTGAAGTAAAGCTTTCAGGCTACACCTTC	CSVEVKLSGYTF
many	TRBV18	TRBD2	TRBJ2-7	TGTGCCAGCTCACCACCGGGAGGGCTTGAGGAGCAGTACTTC	CASSPPGGLEEQYF
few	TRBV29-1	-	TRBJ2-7	TGCAGCGTTGAGGACCCTTGGGGGACAACTGACTACGAGCAGTACTTC	CSVEDPWGTTDYEQYF
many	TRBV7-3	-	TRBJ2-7	TGTGCCAGCAGATTCAGGGAAACCTACGAGCAGTACTTC	CASRFRETYEQYF
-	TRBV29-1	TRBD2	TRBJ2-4	TGCAGCGTAGCGGGGGGCAAAAACATTCAGTACTTC	CSVAGGKNIQYF
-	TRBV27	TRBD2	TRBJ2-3	TGTGCCAGCAGTTTAGACAGGAGAGACCGGACTAGCGGGAGAGATACGCAGTATTTT	CASSLDRRDRTSGRDTQYF
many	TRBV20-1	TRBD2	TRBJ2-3	TGCAGTACTCTAGCGGGAGGGGTAGAAGATACGCAGTATTTT	CSTLAGGVEDTQYF
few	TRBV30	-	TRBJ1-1	TGTGCCTGGTCGGCACTTGCTTCGGACACTGAAGCTTTCTTT	CAWSALASDTEAFF
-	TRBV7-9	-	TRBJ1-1	TGTGCCAGCAGCCTCAGCCTAAACAGGGTTCCCACTGAAGCTTTCTTT	CASSLSLNRVPTEAFF
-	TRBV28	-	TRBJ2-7	TGTGCCAGCAGTTTAAGGGGGGCGGGTGAGCAGTACTTC	CASSLRGAGEQYF
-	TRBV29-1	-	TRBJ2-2	TGCAGCGTTGTCTATCTTTCGGGTGACGGAGGCAACACCGGGGAGCTGTTTTTT	CSVVYLSGDGGNTGELFF
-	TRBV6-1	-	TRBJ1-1	TGTGCCAGCAGAAGCTGGACGGGCGATGAAGCTTTCTTT	CASRSWTGDEAFF
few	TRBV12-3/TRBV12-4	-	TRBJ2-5	TGTGCCAGCAGTTTAGGGAGCGGAAGACACCAAGAGACCCAGTACTTC	CASSLGSGRHQETQYF
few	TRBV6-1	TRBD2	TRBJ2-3	TGTGCCAGCAGGATCAGCCCGGGAGGCTACACAGATACGCAGTATTTT	CASRISPGGYTDTQYF
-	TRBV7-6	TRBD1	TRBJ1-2	TGTGCCAGCAGAAAGGGGACAGACTATGGCTACACCTTC	CASRKGTDYGYTF
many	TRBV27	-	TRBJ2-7	TGTGCCAGCAGTTTATCTCGGCAGAACCTCTTGTACTTC	CASSLSRQNLLYF
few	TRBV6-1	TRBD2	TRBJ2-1	TGTGCCAGCAGTGTTAAACTAGCGGGAGGCGATGAGCAGTTCTTC	CASSVKLAGGDEQFF
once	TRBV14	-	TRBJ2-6	TGTGCCAGCAGCCAAGATCTGGGACACATAACCTCTGGGGCCAACGTCCTGACTTTC	CASSQDLGHITSGANVLTF
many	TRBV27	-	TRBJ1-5	TGTGCCAGCAGTTTTTCAGGGGCGTTCAATCAGCCCCAGCATTTT	CASSFSGAFNQPQHF
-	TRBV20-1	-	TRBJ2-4	TGCAGTGCTAGCCTACATGACCTAGCCAAAAACATTCAGTACTTC	CSASLHDLAKNIQYF
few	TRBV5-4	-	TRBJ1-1	TGTGCCAGCAGCTTGGGGGGGAGAAACACTGAAGCTTTCTTT	CASSLGGRNTEAFF
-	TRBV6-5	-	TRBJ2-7	TGTGCCAGCAGTTCCCGGCGGTCCTACGAGCAGTACTTC	CASSSRRSYEQYF
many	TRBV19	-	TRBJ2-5	TGTGCCAGTAAGGGTAGTGCTTTCGAAGAGACCCAGTACTTC	CASKGSAFEETQYF
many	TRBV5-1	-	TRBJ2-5	TGCGCCAGCAGCCCCCATAGGGGCGAGACCCAGTACTTC	CASSPHRGETQYF
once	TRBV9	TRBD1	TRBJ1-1	TGTGCCAGCCAACCGGGACAGGGCTTAGACATACCTTCAGGGGCTTTCTTT	CASQPGQGLDIPSGAFF
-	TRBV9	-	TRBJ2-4	TGTGCCAGCAGCGTAGGGAACGCCGGGGCCAAAAACATTCAGTACTTC	CASSVGNAGAKNIQYF
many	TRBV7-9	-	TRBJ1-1	TGTGCCAGCAGAGTGGGACGTTTGAACACTGAAGCTTTCTTT	CASRVGRLNTEAFF
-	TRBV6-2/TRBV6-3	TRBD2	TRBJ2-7	TGTGCCAGCAGTTACGGACTAGCGGACTACGAGCAGTACTTC	CASSYGLADYEQYF
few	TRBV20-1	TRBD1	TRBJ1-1	TGCAGTGCTGCGACAGGGGGGGAGACTGAAGCTTTCTTT	CSAATGGETEAFF
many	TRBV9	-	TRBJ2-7	TGTGCCAGCAGTCCCGGTGGGAGGCCAGACGAGCAGTACTTC	CASSPGGRPDEQYF